These 27 T cell receptor beta chains came from one sample sequenced in a study of control samples from healthy donors and cancer patients. TCRdb keeps only in-frame clones here, not all; method: immunoSEQ multiplex PCR. The sample includes roughly 47,000 clones, roughly 86% of them seen just once. What was sequenced was PBMCs. The receptors were gathered from a woman between 55 and 75 years old with lung cancer.

The CDR3 nucleotides read TGTGCCAGCAGCTTGGAACAGGGGCAAATGAGTTTTCTCTACACCTTC. As protein: CASSLEQGQMSFLYTF. The chain uses TRBV5-6 and TRBJ1-2; TRBD1 aligns across 7 bases. Germline assignment: CDR1 SGHDT and CDR2 YYEEEE. J gave up 10 bases and V 0 bases, and 15 bases lay outside the gene matches. The length of the CDR3 is 16 residues.

The V and J genes are TRBV18 and TRBJ1-5, with TRBD1 as a possible D gene (5 bases). V gave up 2 bases and J gave up 4 bases, with 9 bases separating them. Germline lookup yields CDR1 KGHSH and CDR2 LQKENI. The CDR3 covers 14 residues. CDR3 residues: CASSPIPGNQPQHF. DNA for the CDR3: TGTGCCAGCTCACCAATACCAGGGAATCAGCCCCAGCATTTT.

This clone came up once. A read error may produce the germline difference seen at one junction end. This rearrangement joins TRBV7-9 to TRBJ2-7; TRBD2 is a possible D gene (5 bases). Per the germline V gene, CDR1 is SEHNR and CDR2 is FQNEAQ (reference sequence). This CDR3 spans 12 amino acids. In DNA form, the CDR3 reads TGTGCCAGCGGCTTAGCGTCCCACGAGCAGTACTTC. It codes for CASGLASHEQYF.

V gene TRBV28 combines with J gene TRBJ1-1; TRBD1 matches at 8 bases. Germline loops: CDR1 MDHEN, CDR2 SYDVKM. V trimming: 7 bases; J trimming: 1 base; junction bases outside the gene matches: 8. The CDR3 has 15 residues. CDR3 amino acids: CASTPGGAGNTEAFF. CDR3 DNA: TGTGCCAGCACCCCAGGGGGCGCTGGGAACACTGAAGCTTTCTTT. Full variable domain (missing parts from reference TRBV28 and TRBJ1-1): DVKVTQSSRYLVKRTGEKVFLECVQDMDHENMFWYRQDPGLGLRLIYFSYDVKMKEKGDIPEGYSVSREKKERFSLILESASTNQTSMYLCASTPGGAGNTEAFFGQGTRLTVV.

This clone was observed a single time. The rearrangement links TRBV5-1 to TRBJ2-7; 7 bases map to TRBD1. Germline V lookup: CDR1 SGHRS, CDR2 YFSETQ. The CDR3 totals 14 residues. The V and J ends lost 3 bases and 4 bases, in that order; junction bases with no gene match: 7. Here the CDR3 DNA reads TGCGCCAGCAGCTCCGGACGACAGGGTTACGAGCAGTACTTC. It is translated as CASSSGRQGYEQYF.

In its sample, this clone was seen once. One end of the junction fails to match germline, which may point to a read error. CDR3 DNA sequence: TGTGCCAGCAGGTTATCTAGCGGGAGTTTCTACGAGCAGTACTTC. It codes for CASRLSSGSFYEQYF. This rearrangement joins TRBV27 to TRBJ2-7, with 10 bases matching TRBD2. The length of the CDR3 is 15 residues. The germline V gene has CDR1 MNHEY and CDR2 SMNVEV (reference sequence).

This clone has only one observation. This chain links TRBV10-3 with TRBJ2-7; TRBD2 matches 9 bases. Germline lookup yields CDR1 ENHRY and CDR2 SYGVKD. CDR3 length: 13 amino acids. The J segment lost 4 bases and the V segment lost 6 bases, leaving 4 bases of the junction unmatched. The CDR3 is CAIRGAGGYEQYF. The CDR3 nucleotides are TGTGCCATCAGAGGCGCGGGAGGGTACGAGCAGTACTTC.

V gene TRBV6-1 combines with J gene TRBJ2-7; 8 bases align to TRBD1. The CDR3 length is 15 residues. The V gene's germline CDR1 is MNHNS and CDR2 SASEGT. V shed 6 bases, J shed 2 bases, and the junction held 9 bases outside the gene matches. CDR3 sequence: CASRTGTGSTYEQYF. For the CDR3, the DNA is TGTGCCAGCAGGACCGGGACAGGTTCTACCTACGAGCAGTACTTC.

This rearrangement joins TRBV6-5 to TRBJ1-1; a possible D gene is TRBD1 (5 bases). CDR1 and CDR2 (germline): MNHEY, SVGAGI. The CDR3 runs to 15 residues. V was trimmed by 7 bases and J by 5 bases, leaving 20 bases between them. CDR3 nucleotides: TGTGCCAGCAACCCCGACATGCGGGGGGAAACTGAAGCTTTCTTT. Protein product: CASNPDMRGETEAFF.

The chain recombines TRBV5-1 with TRBJ2-1; TRBD2 matches at 12 bases. Germline V CDR1 and CDR2: SGHRS, YFSETQ. The CDR3 covers 15 residues. V lost 4 bases and J lost 4; bases outside the gene matches: 3. The CDR3 DNA reads TGCGCCAGCAGCCCCGGGACTAGCGGGTACAATGAGCAGTTCTTC. Translating it yields CASSPGTSGYNEQFF.

This clone was seen once. V and J are TRBV4-1 and TRBJ1-1; TRBD1 is a possible D gene (5 bases). Between the trimmed V and J ends, which lost 5 bases and 2 bases, there was a span of 18 bases. This CDR3 is built from 16 residues. Germline V gives CDR1 MGHRA, CDR2 YSYEKL. In nucleotides, the CDR3 is TGCGCCAGCAGCGCACAGGACCCCCCCTTAAACACTGAAGCTTTCTTT. Translation gives CASSAQDPPLNTEAFF.

The rearrangement joins TRBV19 to TRBJ2-2; 9 nucleotides line up with TRBD2. CDR3 length equals 19 residues. J gave up 2 bases and V 2 bases, and 12 bases lay outside the gene matches. Germline V gene sequence: CDR1 LNHDA, CDR2 SQIVND (reference sequence). This CDR3 is CASSISLAGPPVNTGELFF. In DNA, the CDR3 is TGTGCCAGTAGTATAAGCCTAGCGGGGCCCCCGGTAAACACCGGGGAGCTGTTTTTT.

The chain has TRBV7-9 and TRBJ2-2; TRBD1 aligns across 7 bases. The germline V gene encodes CDR1 SEHNR and CDR2 FQNEAQ (reference sequence). The CDR3 extends over 16 amino acids. With 7 bases clipped from V and 6 bases from J, the junction kept 14 bases outside the gene matches. CDR3 DNA: TGTGCCAGCACCGGTACCACAGGGGAATTCGCCGGGGAGCTGTTTTTT. Translating it yields CASTGTTGEFAGELFF.

The CDR3 DNA reads as TGTGCCAGCAGGGAAGAGACGGGGGCGGAGACCCAGTACTTC. Its translation is CASREETGAETQYF. This chain links TRBV3-1 (or the pseudogene TRBV3-2) with TRBJ2-5; D could derive from TRBD1 or TRBD2 (6 bases each). Germline CDR1 reads LGHDT; CDR2 reads YNNKEL (reference sequence). V was shortened by 6 bases and J by 5 bases, with 16 bases between the two germline ends. This CDR3 contains 14 residues.

This chain joins TRBV9 and TRBJ1-2, with a weak D call TRBD1 (6 bases). Germline V gene data show CDR1 as SGDLS and CDR2 as YYNGEE. V lost 4 bases and J lost 2, with 12 bases in between. The CDR3 is 14 amino acids. CDR3 region: CASSSERGNYGYTF. The CDR3 region has the DNA TGTGCCAGCAGCTCCGAGAGGGGGAACTATGGCTACACCTTC. The full variable domain, rest sourced from reference TRBV9 and TRBJ1-2, is DSGVTQTPKHLITATGQRVTLRCSPRSGDLSVYWYQQSLDQGLQFLIQYYNGEERAKGNILERFSAQQFPDLHSELNLSSLELGDSALYFCASSSERGNYGYTFGSGTRLTVV.

The V gene is TRBV10-3, the J gene TRBJ1-3; D gene ambiguous. Trimming stripped 7 bases from V and 2 bases from J, with 6 bases between. CDR1 and CDR2 from the germline V gene are ENHRY and SYGVKD. The CDR3 totals 12 residues. The CDR3: CAITSAGNTIYF. CDR3 DNA sequence: TGTGCCATCACAAGTGCTGGAAACACCATATATTTT.

This rearrangement joins TRBV7-9 to TRBJ2-1; TRBD2 is a possible D gene (6 bases). Trimming pared 5 bases from V and 10 bases from J, leaving 15 bases between. Germline lookup yields CDR1 SEHNR and CDR2 FQNEAQ (reference sequence). The CDR3 loop spans 13 amino acids. The DNA of the CDR3 is TGTGCCAGCAGCCTCGGGGACTCTCAGGAGCAGTTCTTC. Translated: CASSLGDSQEQFF.

The V and J genes are TRBV5-1 and TRBJ1-4, with D tentatively TRBD1 (5 bases). The V end was cut by 0 bases, the J end by 7 bases, with 16 bases between. CDR1 is SGHRS and CDR2 is YFSETQ in the germline V gene. The CDR3 covers 16 residues. Here the CDR3 DNA reads TGCGCCAGCAGCTTGGAGGTGCTAGCAACAGGTGAAAAACTGTTTTTT. Its protein is CASSLEVLATGEKLFF.

CDR3 in amino acids: CASKGWWGSDTEAFF. CDR3 in DNA: TGTGCCAGTAAGGGCTGGTGGGGGTCGGACACTGAAGCTTTCTTT. The J gene is TRBJ1-1, the V gene TRBV19, with TRBD1 as a possible D gene (5 bases). Between the trimmed V and J ends, which lost 7 bases and 3 bases, there was a span of 18 bases. Germline V lookup: CDR1 LNHDA, CDR2 SQIVND (reference sequence). This CDR3 is 15 amino acids long.

J is TRBJ2-2 and V is TRBV6-5; tentative D call: TRBD2 (5 bases). Germline V gives CDR1 MNHEY, CDR2 SVGAGI. This CDR3 comprises 13 residues. Deletions cut 6 bases from V and 4 bases from J, with 9 bases between. CDR3 coding DNA: TGTGCCAGCAGGAGGGTGGCCACCGGGGAGCTGTTTTTT. Translated: CASRRVATGELFF.

V is TRBV24-1 and J is TRBJ2-4; D not resolved. V lost 0 bases and J 8 bases, leaving 4 bases between the germline ends. The CDR3 has 12 amino acids. CDR1 and CDR2 (germline): KGHDR, SFDVKD. In DNA form, the CDR3 reads TGTGCCACCAGTGATTTGCAAGACATTCAGTACTTC. Amino acids: CATSDLQDIQYF.

CDR3 sequence reads: CASSPGGASGRAGELFF. In DNA, the CDR3 is TGTGCCAGCAGCCCCGGAGGGGCTAGCGGTAGGGCCGGGGAGCTGTTTTTT. The gene calls are TRBV5-4 and TRBJ2-2; 7 positions agree with TRBD2. J was trimmed by 6 bases and V by 4 bases; bases with no gene match: 15. The germline V gene has CDR1 SGHNT and CDR2 YYREEE (reference sequence). The CDR3 runs to 17 residues.

This clone was counted between two and nine times. The gene calls are TRBV18 and TRBJ1-4; the match to TRBD1 covers 8 bases. The CDR3 is 14 amino acids. Germline V lookup: CDR1 KGHSH, CDR2 LQKENI. The V and J ends lost 6 bases and 8 bases, in that order; junction bases with no gene match: 8. CDR3 nucleotide sequence: TGTGCCAGCTCTCGGACAGGGTCTTTAGAAAAACTGTTTTTT. Protein product: CASSRTGSLEKLFF. The whole variable domain, remainder taken from reference TRBV18 and TRBJ1-4, is NAGVMQNPRHLVRRRGQEARLRCSPMKGHSHVYWYRQLPEEGLKFMVYLQKENIIDESGMPKERFSAEFPKEGPSILRIQQVVRGDSAAYFCASSRTGSLEKLFFGSGTQLSVL.

V usage is TRBV7-2 and J usage is TRBJ2-1, with 7 bases identical to TRBD1. The CDR3 consists of 16 residues. The V and J ends lost 1 base and 2 bases, in that order; junction bases with no gene match: 5. The germline CDR1 and CDR2 sequences are SGHTA and FQGNSA. CDR3 DNA: TGTGCCAGCAGCTTAGGCCCGACAGGGACCTACAATGAGCAGTTCTTC. This encodes CASSLGPTGTYNEQFF.

V usage is TRBV5-1 and J usage is TRBJ2-3; D might be TRBD2 (6 bases). Trimming shortened V by 1 base and J by 1 base, and 13 bases separated the two germline ends. Germline V lookup: CDR1 SGHRS, CDR2 YFSETQ. There are 16 residues in the CDR3. The CDR3 DNA reads TGCGCCAGCAGCTTGTTCGGGAGCGGTCGCACAGATACGCAGTATTTT. This gives the protein CASSLFGSGRTDTQYF.

The CDR3 DNA follows: TGTGCCAGCAGCCGAGGACTAGCGGGAGGATATATTGAGACCCAGTACTTC. Translating gives CASSRGLAGGYIETQYF. The chain joins TRBV28 to TRBJ2-5; 14 bases match TRBD2. The CDR3 contains 17 residues. With 6 bases clipped from V and 5 bases from J, the junction kept 11 bases outside the gene matches. Looked up from germline, CDR1 is MDHEN and CDR2 is SYDVKM.

This chain connects TRBV28 to TRBJ2-4; TRBD1 aligns across 11 bases. This CDR3 comprises 13 residues. Germline V gives CDR1 MDHEN, CDR2 SYDVKM. V lost 4 bases, J lost 9 bases, and 2 bases stayed unmatched. The CDR3 reads CASSSGTGGIQYF. The CDR3 DNA follows: TGTGCCAGCAGTTCTGGGACAGGGGGCATTCAGTACTTC. Full variable domain (missing parts from reference TRBV28 and TRBJ2-4): DVKVTQSSRYLVKRTGEKVFLECVQDMDHENMFWYRQDPGLGLRLIYFSYDVKMKEKGDIPEGYSVSREKKERFSLILESASTNQTSMYLCASSSGTGGIQYFGAGTRLSVL.